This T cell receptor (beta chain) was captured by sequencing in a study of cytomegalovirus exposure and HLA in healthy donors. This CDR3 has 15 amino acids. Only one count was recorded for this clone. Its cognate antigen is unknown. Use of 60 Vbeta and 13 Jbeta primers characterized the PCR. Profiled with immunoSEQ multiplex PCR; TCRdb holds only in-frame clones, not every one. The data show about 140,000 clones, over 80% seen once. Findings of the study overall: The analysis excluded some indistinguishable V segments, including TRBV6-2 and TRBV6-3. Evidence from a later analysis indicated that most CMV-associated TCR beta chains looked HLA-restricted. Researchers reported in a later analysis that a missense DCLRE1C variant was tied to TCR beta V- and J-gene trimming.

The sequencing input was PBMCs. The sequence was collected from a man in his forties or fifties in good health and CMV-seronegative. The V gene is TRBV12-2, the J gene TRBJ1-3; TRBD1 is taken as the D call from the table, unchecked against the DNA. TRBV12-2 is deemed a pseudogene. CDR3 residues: CASRSAKGASNTIYF. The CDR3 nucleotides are TGTGCAAGTCGCTCGGCTAAGGGGGCTTCAAACACCATATATTTT.